The sequence of this T cell receptor (beta chain) was determined in a study of blood T cell repertoires in COVID-19. Study summary: Some COVID-19 samples were acute and others convalescent; all came from the United States, Italy and Spain. PBMCs, B-cell-depleted T cells, or T cells were the source of the cDNA or gDNA that made up the material.

Authors' analysis steps: Researchers report that nucleated cell counts were estimated from reference gene primer amplification. Measured with immunoSEQ multiplex PCR; TCRdb has only the in-frame clones, and not every one. V, J and clone size are taken as reported in that table, and D and trimming were inferred from the DNA itself. The data show 200,000 or so clones, roughly four fifths seen once. Unmatched junction bases numbered 5, after V lost 6 bases and J lost 1 base. Germline CDR1 reads MDHEN; CDR2 reads SYDVKM. The CDR3 runs to 14 residues. The chain couples TRBV28 to TRBJ2-5; 7 nucleotides match TRBD1. Sequencing was done on a sample of peripheral blood. The sequence was obtained from a woman aged 30 to 39 with acute or convalescent COVID-19. The CDR3 bases are TGTGCCAGCAGGAATAGGGACAGCCAAGAGACCCAGTACTTC. Its protein is CASRNRDSQETQYF.